The sequence of this T cell receptor (beta chain) was determined in a study of T cell repertoires in cytomegalovirus infection. TCRdb analysed the reads with MiXCR anew, one entry per CDR3 protein. The sample lists about 350,000 distinct CDR3 sequences; about 32% were seen once. CDR3 length equals 16 residues. V gave up 1 base and J gave up 12 bases; unmatched junction bases: 14. Germline-derived CDR1 and CDR2 are SGHVS and FQNEAQ. In the case of this clonotype: The antigen is undetermined.

This TCR was sampled from a human donor in good health (CMV status not recorded). Some clones in this sample may be carry-over from other donors' samples. The sample consisted of cultured PBMCs, taken from culture after CMV antigen stimulation. This chain links TRBV7-8 with TRBJ2-2; 7 positions match TRBD1. DNA of the CDR3: TGTGCCAGCAGCTTAGATCTAAGACAAACGACAGGGCAGCTGTTTTTT. Translated, it gives CASSLDLRQTTGQLFF.